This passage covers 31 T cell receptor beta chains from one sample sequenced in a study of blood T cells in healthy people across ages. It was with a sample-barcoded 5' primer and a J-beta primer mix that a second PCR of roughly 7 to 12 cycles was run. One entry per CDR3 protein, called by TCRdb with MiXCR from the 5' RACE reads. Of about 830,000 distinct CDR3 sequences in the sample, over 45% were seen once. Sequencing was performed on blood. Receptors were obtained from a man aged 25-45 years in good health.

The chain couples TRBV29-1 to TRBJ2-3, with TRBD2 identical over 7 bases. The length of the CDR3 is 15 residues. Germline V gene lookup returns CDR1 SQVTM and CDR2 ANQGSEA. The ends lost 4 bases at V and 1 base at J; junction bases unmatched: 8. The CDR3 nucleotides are TGCAGCGTTGGTCTGGGGCTAGCGGGCACAGATACGCAGTATTTT. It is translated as CSVGLGLAGTDTQYF.

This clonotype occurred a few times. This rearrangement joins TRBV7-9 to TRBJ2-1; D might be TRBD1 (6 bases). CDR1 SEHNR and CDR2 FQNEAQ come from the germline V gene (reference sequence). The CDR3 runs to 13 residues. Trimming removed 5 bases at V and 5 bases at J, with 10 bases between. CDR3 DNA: TGTGCCAGCAGCGCATACAGGGACAATGAGCAGTTCTTC. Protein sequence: CASSAYRDNEQFF.

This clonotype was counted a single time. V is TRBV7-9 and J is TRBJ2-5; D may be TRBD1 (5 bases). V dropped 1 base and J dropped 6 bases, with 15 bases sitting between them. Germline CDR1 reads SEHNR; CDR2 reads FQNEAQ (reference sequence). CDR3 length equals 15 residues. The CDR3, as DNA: TGTGCCAGCAGCTTAGGGTCAGGGCCTATGAAGACCCAGTACTTC. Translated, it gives CASSLGSGPMKTQYF.

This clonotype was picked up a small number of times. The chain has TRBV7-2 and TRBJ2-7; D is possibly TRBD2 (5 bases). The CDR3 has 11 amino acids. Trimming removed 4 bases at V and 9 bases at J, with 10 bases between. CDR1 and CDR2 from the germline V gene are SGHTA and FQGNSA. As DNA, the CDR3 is TGTGCCAGCAGCTCCGACCGGGGGCAGTACTTC. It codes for CASSSDRGQYF.

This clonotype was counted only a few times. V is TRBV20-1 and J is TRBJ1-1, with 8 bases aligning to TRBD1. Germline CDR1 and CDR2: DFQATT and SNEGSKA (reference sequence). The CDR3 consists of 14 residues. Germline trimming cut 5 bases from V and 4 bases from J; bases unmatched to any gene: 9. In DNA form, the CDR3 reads TGCAGTGCTTTGGACAGGGTAGGGAGCACTGAAGCTTTCTTT. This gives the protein CSALDRVGSTEAFF.

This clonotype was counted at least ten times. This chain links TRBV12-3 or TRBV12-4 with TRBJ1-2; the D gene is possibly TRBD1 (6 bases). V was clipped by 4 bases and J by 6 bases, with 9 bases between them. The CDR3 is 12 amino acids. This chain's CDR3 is CASSYRVDGYTF. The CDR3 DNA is TGTGCCAGCAGTTACAGGGTCGATGGCTACACCTTC.

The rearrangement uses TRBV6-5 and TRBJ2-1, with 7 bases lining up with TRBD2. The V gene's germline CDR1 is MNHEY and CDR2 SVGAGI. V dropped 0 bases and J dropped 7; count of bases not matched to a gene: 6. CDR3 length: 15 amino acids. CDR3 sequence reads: CASSYSGGPRNEQFF. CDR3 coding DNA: TGTGCCAGCAGTTACTCGGGAGGGCCTAGGAATGAGCAGTTCTTC.

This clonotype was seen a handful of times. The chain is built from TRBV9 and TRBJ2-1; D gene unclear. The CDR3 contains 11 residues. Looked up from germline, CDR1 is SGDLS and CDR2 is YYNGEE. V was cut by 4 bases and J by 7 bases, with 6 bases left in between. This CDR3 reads CASSINNEQFF. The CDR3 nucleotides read TGTGCCAGCAGCATCAATAATGAGCAGTTCTTC.

CDR3 bases: TGTGCCAGCAGTTTAAAGGCCCACCCAGGGTATCAGCCCCAGCATTTT. Amino acids: CASSLKAHPGYQPQHF. The V and J genes are TRBV27 and TRBJ1-5; the D gene is possibly TRBD1 (5 bases). In germline, CDR1 is MNHEY, CDR2 SMNVEV (reference sequence). The CDR3 is made up of 16 amino acids. Trimming pared 2 bases from V and 5 bases from J, leaving 16 bases between.

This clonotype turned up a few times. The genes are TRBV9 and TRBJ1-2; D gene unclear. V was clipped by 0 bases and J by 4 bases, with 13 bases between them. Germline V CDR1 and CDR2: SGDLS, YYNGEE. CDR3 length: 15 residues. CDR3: CASSVAAQILYGYTF. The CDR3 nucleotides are TGTGCCAGCAGCGTAGCTGCACAGATCCTCTATGGCTACACCTTC.

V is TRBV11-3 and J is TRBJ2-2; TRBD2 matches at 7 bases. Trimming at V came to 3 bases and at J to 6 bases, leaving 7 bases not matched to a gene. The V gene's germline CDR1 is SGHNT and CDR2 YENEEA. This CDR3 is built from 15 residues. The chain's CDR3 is CASSFLAGDSGELFF. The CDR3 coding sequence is TGTGCCAGCAGCTTCCTGGCGGGAGACTCCGGGGAGCTGTTTTTT.

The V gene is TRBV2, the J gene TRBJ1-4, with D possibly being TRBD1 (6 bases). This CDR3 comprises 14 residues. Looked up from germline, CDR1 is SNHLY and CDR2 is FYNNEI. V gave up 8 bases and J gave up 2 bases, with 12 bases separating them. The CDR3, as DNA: TGTGCCAGCGGCCTGGGGGGCACTAATGAAAAACTGTTTTTT. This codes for CASGLGGTNEKLFF.

The CDR3 protein is CASSFERGYGYTF. For the CDR3, the DNA is TGTGCCAGCAGTTTTGAACGTGGATATGGCTACACCTTC. The chain recombines TRBV12-3 or TRBV12-4 with TRBJ1-2, with D unresolved. Trimming left V 3 bases short and J 5 bases short, with 10 bases between. The CDR3 covers 13 residues.

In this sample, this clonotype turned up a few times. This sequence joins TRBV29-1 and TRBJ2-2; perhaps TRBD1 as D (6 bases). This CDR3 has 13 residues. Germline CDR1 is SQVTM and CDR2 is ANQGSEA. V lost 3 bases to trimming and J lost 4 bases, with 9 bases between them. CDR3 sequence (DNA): TGCAGCGTTGACAGGGGCCTCACCGGGGAGCTGTTTTTT. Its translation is CSVDRGLTGELFF.

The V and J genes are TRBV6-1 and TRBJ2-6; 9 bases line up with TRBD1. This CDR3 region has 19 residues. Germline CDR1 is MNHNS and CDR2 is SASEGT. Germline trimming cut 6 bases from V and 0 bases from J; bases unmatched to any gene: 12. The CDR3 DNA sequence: TGTGCCAGCAGCGCCACTTGGGACAGGGAATTCTCTGGGGCCAACGTCCTGACTTTC. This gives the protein CASSATWDREFSGANVLTF.

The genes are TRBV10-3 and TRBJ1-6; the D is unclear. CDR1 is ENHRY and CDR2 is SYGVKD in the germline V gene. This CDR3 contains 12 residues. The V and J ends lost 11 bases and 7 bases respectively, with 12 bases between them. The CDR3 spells CAAQAGNSPLHF. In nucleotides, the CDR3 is TGTGCCGCCCAAGCGGGCAATTCACCCCTCCACTTT.

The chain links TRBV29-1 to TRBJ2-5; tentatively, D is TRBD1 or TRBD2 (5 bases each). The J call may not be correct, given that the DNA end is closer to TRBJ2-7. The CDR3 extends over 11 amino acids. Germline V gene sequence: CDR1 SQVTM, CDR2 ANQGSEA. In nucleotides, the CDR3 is TGCAGCGCCGGAAGGGGACACGAGCAGTACTTC. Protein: CSAGRGHEQYF.

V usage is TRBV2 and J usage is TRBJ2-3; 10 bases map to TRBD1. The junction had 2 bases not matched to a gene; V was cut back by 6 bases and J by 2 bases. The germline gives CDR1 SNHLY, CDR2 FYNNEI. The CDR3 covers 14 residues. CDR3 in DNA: TGTGCCAGCAGGGACAGGGGGGTCACAGATACGCAGTATTTT. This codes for CASRDRGVTDTQYF.

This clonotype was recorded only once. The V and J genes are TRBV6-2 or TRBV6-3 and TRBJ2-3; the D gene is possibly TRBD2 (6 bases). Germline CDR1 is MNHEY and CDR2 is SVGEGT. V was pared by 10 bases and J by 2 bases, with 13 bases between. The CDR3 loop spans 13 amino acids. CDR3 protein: CATSRDSTDTQYF. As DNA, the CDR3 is TGTGCCACTAGCCGGGACTCCACAGATACGCAGTATTTT.

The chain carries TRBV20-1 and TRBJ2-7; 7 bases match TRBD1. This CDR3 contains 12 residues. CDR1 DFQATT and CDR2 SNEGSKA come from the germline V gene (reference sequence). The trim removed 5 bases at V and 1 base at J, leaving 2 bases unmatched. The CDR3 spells CSAPGQSYEQYF. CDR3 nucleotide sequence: TGCAGTGCTCCGGGACAGTCCTACGAGCAGTACTTC.

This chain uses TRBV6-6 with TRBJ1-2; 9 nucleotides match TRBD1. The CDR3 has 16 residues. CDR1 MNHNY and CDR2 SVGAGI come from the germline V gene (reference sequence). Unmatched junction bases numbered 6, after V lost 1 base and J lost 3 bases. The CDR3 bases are TGTGCCAGCAGTTACTTTCGGACAGGGGCTCACTATGGCTACACCTTC. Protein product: CASSYFRTGAHYGYTF.

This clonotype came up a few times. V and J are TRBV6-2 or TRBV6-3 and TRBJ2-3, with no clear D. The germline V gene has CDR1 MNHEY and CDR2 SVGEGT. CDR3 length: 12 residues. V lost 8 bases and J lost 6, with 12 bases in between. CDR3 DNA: TGTGCCAGCGCTCCCCGGCCGGATACGCAGTATTTT. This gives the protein CASAPRPDTQYF.

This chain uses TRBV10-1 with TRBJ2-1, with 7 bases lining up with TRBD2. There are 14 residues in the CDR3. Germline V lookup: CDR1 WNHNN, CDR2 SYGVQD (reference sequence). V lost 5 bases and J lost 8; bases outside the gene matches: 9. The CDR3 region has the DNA TGCGCCAGCAGTTCCAGCGGGGCCGGGGATGAGCAGTTCTTC. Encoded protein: CASSSSGAGDEQFF.

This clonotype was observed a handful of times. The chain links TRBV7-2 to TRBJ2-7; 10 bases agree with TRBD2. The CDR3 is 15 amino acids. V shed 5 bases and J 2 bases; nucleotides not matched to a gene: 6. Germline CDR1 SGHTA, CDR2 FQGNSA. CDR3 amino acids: CASSRWTSGTYEQYF. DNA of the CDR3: TGTGCCAGCAGCCGCTGGACTAGCGGAACCTACGAGCAGTACTTC.

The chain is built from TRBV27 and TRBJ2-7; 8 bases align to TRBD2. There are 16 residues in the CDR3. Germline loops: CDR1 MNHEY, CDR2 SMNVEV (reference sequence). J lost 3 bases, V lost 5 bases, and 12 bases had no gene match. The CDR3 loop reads CASSTSAGAALYEQYF. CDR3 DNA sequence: TGTGCCAGCAGTACCTCAGCGGGAGCGGCCCTCTACGAGCAGTACTTC.

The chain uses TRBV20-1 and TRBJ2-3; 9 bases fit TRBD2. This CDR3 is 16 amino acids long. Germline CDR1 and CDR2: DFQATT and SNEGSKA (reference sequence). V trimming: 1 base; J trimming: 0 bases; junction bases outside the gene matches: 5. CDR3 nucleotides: TGCAGTGCTAGAGCCTTAGCGGGAGTAAGCACAGATACGCAGTATTTT. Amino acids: CSARALAGVSTDTQYF.

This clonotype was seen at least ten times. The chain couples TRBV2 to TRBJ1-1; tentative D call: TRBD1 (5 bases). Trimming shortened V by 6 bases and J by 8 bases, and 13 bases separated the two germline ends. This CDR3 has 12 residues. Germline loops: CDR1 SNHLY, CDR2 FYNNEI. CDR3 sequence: CASRTDSLEAFF. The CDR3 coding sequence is TGTGCCAGCAGAACCGACAGCTTAGAAGCTTTCTTT.

CDR3 protein: CAWSPGTDKNIQYF. For the CDR3, the DNA is TGTGCCTGGAGCCCCGGGACAGATAAAAACATTCAGTACTTC. The chain uses TRBV30 and TRBJ2-4; 7 bases align to TRBD1. CDR1 is GTSNPN, CDR2 SVGIG, per germline (reference sequence). With 3 bases clipped from V and 4 bases from J, the junction kept 6 bases outside the gene matches. This CDR3 is built from 14 residues. Based on the CDR3 plus reference TRBV30 and TRBJ2-4, the full variable domain is SQTIHQWPATLVQPVGSPLSLECTVEGTSNPNLYWYRQAAGRGLQLLFYSVGIGQISSEVPQNLSASRPQDRQFILSSKKLLLSDSGFYLCAWSPGTDKNIQYFGAGTRLSVL.

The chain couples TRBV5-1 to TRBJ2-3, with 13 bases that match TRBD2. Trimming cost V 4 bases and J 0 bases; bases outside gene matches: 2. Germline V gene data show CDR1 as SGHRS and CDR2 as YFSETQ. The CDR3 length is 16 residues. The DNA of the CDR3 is TGCGCCAGCAGCGGGGGACTAGCGGGGAGCACAGATACGCAGTATTTT. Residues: CASSGGLAGSTDTQYF.

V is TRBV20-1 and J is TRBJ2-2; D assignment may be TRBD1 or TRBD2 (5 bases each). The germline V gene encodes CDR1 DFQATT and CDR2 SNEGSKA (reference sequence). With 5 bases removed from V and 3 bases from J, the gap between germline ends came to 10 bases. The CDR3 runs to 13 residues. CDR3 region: CSAAGTHTGELFF. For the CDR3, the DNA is TGCAGTGCTGCAGGGACCCACACCGGGGAGCTGTTTTTT.

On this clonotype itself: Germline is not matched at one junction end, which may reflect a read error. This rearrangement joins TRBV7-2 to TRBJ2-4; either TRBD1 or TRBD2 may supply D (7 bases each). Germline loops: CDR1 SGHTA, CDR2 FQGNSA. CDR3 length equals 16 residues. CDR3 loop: CAGRGGPTGFKNIQYF. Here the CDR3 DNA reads TGTGCCGGCAGGGGGGGGCCGACAGGGTTTAAAAACATTCAGTACTTC.